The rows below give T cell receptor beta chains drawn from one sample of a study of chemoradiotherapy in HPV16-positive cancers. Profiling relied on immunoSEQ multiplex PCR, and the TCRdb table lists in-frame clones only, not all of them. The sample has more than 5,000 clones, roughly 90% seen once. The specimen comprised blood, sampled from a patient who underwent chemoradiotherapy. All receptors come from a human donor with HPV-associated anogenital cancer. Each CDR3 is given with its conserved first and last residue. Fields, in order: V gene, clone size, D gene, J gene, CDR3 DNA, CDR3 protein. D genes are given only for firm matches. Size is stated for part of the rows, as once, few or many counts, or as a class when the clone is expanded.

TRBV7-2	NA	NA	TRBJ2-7	TGTGCCAGCAGCCGAAGGTCTAGCGGTCAGGGGGAGCAGTACTTC	CASSRRSSGQGEQYF
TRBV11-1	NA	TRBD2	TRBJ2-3	TGTGCCAGCAGCTTAGACCGGGCGGGAGTTACCACAGATACGCAGTATTTT	CASSLDRAGVTTDTQYF
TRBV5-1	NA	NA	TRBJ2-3	TGCGCCAGCAGATCCAACTCAGGGTACACAGATACGCAGTATTTT	CASRSNSGYTDTQYF
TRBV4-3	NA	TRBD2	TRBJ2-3	TGCGCCAGCAGCCAACATACTAGCGGGGGGACAGATACGCAGTATTTT	CASSQHTSGGTDTQYF
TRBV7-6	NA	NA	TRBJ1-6	TGTGCCAGCAGCCTGGAGGCCGGGACGGTTAATTCACCCCTCCACTTT	CASSLEAGTVNSPLHF
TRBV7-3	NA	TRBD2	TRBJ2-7	TGTGCCAGCAGCCTTAGCGGGAGTGGAACCTACGAGCAGTACTTC	CASSLSGSGTYEQYF
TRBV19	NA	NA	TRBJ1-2	TGTGCCAGTAGTAGGGGTCAGGGGTATGGCTACACCTTC	CASSRGQGYGYTF
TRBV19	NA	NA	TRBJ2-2	TGTGCCAGTAGTATGGGGACGACGAACACCGGGGAGCTGTTTTTT	CASSMGTTNTGELFF
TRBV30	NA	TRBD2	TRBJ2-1	TGTGCCTGGACTACGGGACTAGCGGGTTACAATGAGCAGTTCTTC	CAWTTGLAGYNEQFF
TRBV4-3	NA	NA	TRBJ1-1	TGCGCCAGCAGCCAAGAAACAGGGATTTTGAACACTGAAGCTTTCTTT	CASSQETGILNTEAFF
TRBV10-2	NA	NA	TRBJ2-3	TGCGCCAGCAGTGAAAGAGGTGCAATGACAGATACGCAGTATTTT	CASSERGAMTDTQYF
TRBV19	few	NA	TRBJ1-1	TGTGCCAGTAGCGAAGGGTGGGTCAGGACTGAAGCTTTCTTT	CASSEGWVRTEAFF
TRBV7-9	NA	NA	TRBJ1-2	TGTGCCAGCAGCTTAAGTGGGCCCTATGGCTACACCTTC	CASSLSGPYGYTF
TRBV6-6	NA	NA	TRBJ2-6	TGTGCCAGCAGCTTCGAGAGCTCTGGGGCCAACGTCCTGACTTTC	CASSFESSGANVLTF
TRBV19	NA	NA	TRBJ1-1	TGTGCCAGTAGTCTGGGACTCCTGGAAGGAGCTTTCTTT	CASSLGLLEGAFF
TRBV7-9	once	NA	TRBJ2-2	TGTGCCAGCAGCCAGCATACAGGGATGAACACCGGGGAGCTGTTTTTT	CASSQHTGMNTGELFF
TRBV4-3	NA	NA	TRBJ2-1	TGCGCCAGCAGCCAATCCTGGAGGGGGCAGAATGAGCAGTTCTTC	CASSQSWRGQNEQFF
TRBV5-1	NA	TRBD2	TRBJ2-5	TGCGCCAGCAGGCAGAGCGGGGGTAGGGGAGAGACCCAGTACTTC	CASRQSGGRGETQYF
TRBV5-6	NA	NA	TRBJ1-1	TGTGCCAGCAGTCTGGCCACAGGCGGGAACACTGAAGCTTTCTTT	CASSLATGGNTEAFF
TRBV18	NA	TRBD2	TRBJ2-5	TGTGCCAGCTCACACGGACTAGCGGTACACCAAGAGACCCAGTACTTC	CASSHGLAVHQETQYF
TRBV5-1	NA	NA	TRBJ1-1	TGCGCCAGCAGCCCCCTGGTTAGGGGGAACACTGAAGCTTTCTTT	CASSPLVRGNTEAFF
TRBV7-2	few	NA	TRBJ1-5	TGTGCCAGCAGCCTATTACAGGCGTTCGGCCAGCCCCAGCATTTT	CASSLLQAFGQPQHF
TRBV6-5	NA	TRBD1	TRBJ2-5	TGTGCCAGCACCCCGTCGACAGGGCAAGAGACCCAGTACTTC	CASTPSTGQETQYF
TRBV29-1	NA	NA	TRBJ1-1	TGCAGCGTTGTAGCAGCTCTCATGAACACTGAAGCTTTCTTT	CSVVAALMNTEAFF
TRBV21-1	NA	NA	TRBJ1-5	TGTGCCAGCAGCCCACGGACAGGGGGAGGTATTCAGCCCCAGCATTTT	CASSPRTGGGIQPQHF
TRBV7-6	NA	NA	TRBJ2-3	TGTGCCAGCAGCACTGCGAGTGGTATAGATACGCAGTATTTT	CASSTASGIDTQYF
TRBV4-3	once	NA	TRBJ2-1	TGCGCCAGCAGCCAAGCTACAGGGAATGAGCAGTTCTTC	CASSQATGNEQFF
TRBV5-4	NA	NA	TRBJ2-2	TGTGCCAGCAGCTTGGTGGGGGAGAGCGGGGAGCTGTTTTTT	CASSLVGESGELFF
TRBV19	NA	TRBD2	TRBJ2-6	TGTGCCAGTAGTCCGACGACTAGCGGGGGCAGCTCTGGGGCCAACGTCCTGACTTTC	CASSPTTSGGSSGANVLTF
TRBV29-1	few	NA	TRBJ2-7	TGCAGCGCCGGGGGCTACGAGCAGTACTTC	CSAGGYEQYF
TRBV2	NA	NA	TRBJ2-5	TGTGCCAGCAGTGTTTCCCGTCAAGAGACCCAGTACTTC	CASSVSRQETQYF
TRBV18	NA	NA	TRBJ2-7	TGTGCCAGCTCAAGTTCGGGCCAGCCCTTTGGGAACGAGCAGTACTTC	CASSSSGQPFGNEQYF
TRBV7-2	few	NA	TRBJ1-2	TGTGCCAGCGGGGAGGACATTTCCTATGGCTACACCTTC	CASGEDISYGYTF
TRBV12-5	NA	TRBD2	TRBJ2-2	TGTGCTAGTGGTTTGGCCGTCCGGGACAGAATAGCGGGGGGTCGAGACACCGGGGAGCTGTTTTTT	CASGLAVRDRIAGGRDTGELFF
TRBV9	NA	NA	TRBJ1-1	TGTGCCAGCAGCGTAGACAGGGTGAGTGAAGCTTTCTTT	CASSVDRVSEAFF
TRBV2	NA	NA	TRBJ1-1	TGTGCCAGCATTTCGGGACCATACACTGAAGCTTTCTTT	CASISGPYTEAFF
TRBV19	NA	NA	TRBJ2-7	TGTGCCAGTAGCTTGACGTGGACCGACTACGAGCAGTACTTC	CASSLTWTDYEQYF
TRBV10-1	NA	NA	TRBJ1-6	TGCGCCAGCAGATCAGGGGAGTGTAATTCACCCCTCCACTTT	CASRSGECNSPLHF
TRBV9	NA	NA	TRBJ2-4	TGTGCCAGCAGCGCCCACGCGAGCGTCGGTCTGGACATTCAGTACTTC	CASSAHASVGLDIQYF
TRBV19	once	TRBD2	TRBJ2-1	TGTGCCAGTAGTTTCCCAAATGTGGGCGGGGGGGGTGAGCAGTTCTTC	CASSFPNVGGGGEQFF
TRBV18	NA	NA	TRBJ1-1	TGTGCCAGCTCCCGAAGTGACACTGAAGCTTTCTTT	CASSRSDTEAFF
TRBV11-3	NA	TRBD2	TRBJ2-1	TGTGCCAGCAGCTTAGACCTAGCGGGGGGCGATGAGCAGTTCTTC	CASSLDLAGGDEQFF
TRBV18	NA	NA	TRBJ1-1	TGTGCCAGCTCACCAGCCGCGAGGAACACTGAAGCTTTCTTT	CASSPAARNTEAFF
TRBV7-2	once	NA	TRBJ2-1	TGTGCCAGCAGCTTAAGGAATGAGCAGTTCTTC	CASSLRNEQFF
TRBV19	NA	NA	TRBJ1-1	TGTGCCAGTAGTTTTCACACTTTGAACACTGAAGCTTTCTTT	CASSFHTLNTEAFF
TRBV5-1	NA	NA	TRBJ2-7	TGCGCCAGCAGCTTGGCGTCAGAGAGGCAGGGGATTTACGAGCAGTACTTC	CASSLASERQGIYEQYF
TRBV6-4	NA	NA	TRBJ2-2	TGTGCCAGCAGCAGGGAGTTGAACACCGGGGAGCTGTTTTTT	CASSRELNTGELFF
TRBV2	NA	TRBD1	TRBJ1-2	TGTGCCAGCAGAGAACTGACAGGGAACTATGGCTACACCTTC	CASRELTGNYGYTF
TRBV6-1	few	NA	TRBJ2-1	TGTGCCAGCTCCCCCCGCAACAATGAGCAGTTCTTC	CASSPRNNEQFF
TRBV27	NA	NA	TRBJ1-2	TGTGCCAGCAGTTTTCAGGGGATGGATGGCTACACCTTC	CASSFQGMDGYTF
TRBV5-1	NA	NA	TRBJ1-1	TGCGCCAGCAGCTTCCAGAGGTGGAACACTGAAGCTTTCTTT	CASSFQRWNTEAFF
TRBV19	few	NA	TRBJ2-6	TGTGCCAGTAGACAAGACAACTCTGGGGCCAACGTCCTGACTTTC	CASRQDNSGANVLTF
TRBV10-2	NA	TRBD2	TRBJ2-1	TGCGCCAGCAGTGAACTAGCGGATCGTGACAATGAGCAGTTCTTC	CASSELADRDNEQFF
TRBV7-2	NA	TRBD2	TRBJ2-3	TGTGCCAGCAGCCCGGGGACTAGCGGGGGGAATACGCAGTATTTT	CASSPGTSGGNTQYF
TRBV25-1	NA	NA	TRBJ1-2	TGTGCCAGCTCCCTTAAGGTGCAGGGGCTAGGTGGCTACACCTTC	CASSLKVQGLGGYTF
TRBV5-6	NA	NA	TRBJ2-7	TGTGCCAGCAGCCTGGCGGGGCATAGCTCCTACGAGCAGTACTTC	CASSLAGHSSYEQYF
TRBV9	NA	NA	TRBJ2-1	TGTGCCAGCAGCGTAGAAGCGGTTTCCTACAATGAGCAGTTCTTC	CASSVEAVSYNEQFF
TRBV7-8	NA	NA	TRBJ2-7	TGTGCCAGCAGCTTAGGTAGAGCAAAAGCAACCTACGAGCAGTACTTC	CASSLGRAKATYEQYF
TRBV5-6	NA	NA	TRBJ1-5	TGTGCCAGCAGCTGGTTCCTCTATAGCAATCAGCCCCAGCATTTT	CASSWFLYSNQPQHF